A selection of T cell receptor beta chains follows, all from one sample in a study of blood T cell repertoires in COVID-19. The protocol was immunoSEQ multiplex PCR, while the TCRdb copy is restricted to in-frame clones and leaves out a portion. Of roughly 100,000 clones in the sample, about 72% are singletons; the top ten hold approximately 9.6%. Sequencing used peripheral blood. All receptors derive from a man aged 60 to 69 with active or convalescent COVID-19. CDR3s include the opening cysteine and the closing phenylalanine or tryptophan. D genes are given only for firm matches. Not every row has a clone size; where given, it reads once, few, many or a size class.

TRBJ1-3,-,-,TRBV15,TGTGCCACCAGCAGAGATGTGACAACTGGAAACACCATATATTTT,CATSRDVTTGNTIYF
TRBJ1-6,-,TRBD1,TRBV6-6,TGTGCCAGCAGTTCGAGTGACAGGGCCAATTCACCCCTCCACTTT,CASSSSDRANSPLHF
TRBJ1-1,few,TRBD1,TRBV6-4,TGTGCCAGCAGTGACTCGAAGGGGGACAGGGTCCCTGAAGCTTTCTTT,CASSDSKGDRVPEAFF
TRBJ2-1,once,TRBD2,TRBV19,TGTGCCAGTAGTCCGAGACTAGCGGGAGAAGTCTACAATGAGCAGTTCTTC,CASSPRLAGEVYNEQFF
TRBJ2-3,-,-,TRBV15,TGTGCCACCAGCCGACTCCTAGATACGCAGTATTTT,CATSRLLDTQYF
TRBJ1-5,-,-,TRBV5-6,TGTGCCAGCAGCTTGAGGTCGACCCCAGGGAGCAATCAGCCCCAGCATTTT,CASSLRSTPGSNQPQHF
TRBJ2-1,-,TRBD2,TRBV5-6,TGTGCCAGCAGCCAACCCGGGGGGGTACAGTACTCCTACAATGAGCAGTTCTTC,CASSQPGGVQYSYNEQFF
TRBJ1-6,-,TRBD1,TRBV7-9,TGTGCCAGCAGCTTAGATCAAACAGGGGTTTCACCCCTCCACTTT,CASSLDQTGVSPLHF
TRBJ1-2,-,TRBD1,TRBV29-1,TGCAGCGTTCGCACAGGGGGGCTAGCTAACTATGGCTACACCTTC,CSVRTGGLANYGYTF
TRBJ2-1,-,-,TRBV9,TGTGCCAGCAGCGTAGAAGGAGGGAGCTCCTACAATGAGCAGTTCTTC,CASSVEGGSSYNEQFF
TRBJ1-1,-,TRBD1,TRBV3-1/TRBV3-2,TGTGCCAGCAGCCGCCTGGGACAGATGAACACTGAAGCTTTCTTT,CASSRLGQMNTEAFF
TRBJ2-1,-,TRBD2,TRBV7-7,TGTGCTAGCAGCGCTAGCGGGGGCTCCTACAATGAGCAGTTCTTC,CASSASGGSYNEQFF
TRBJ2-1,once,-,TRBV2,TGTGCCAGCACGAGCCTACCGTACAATGAGCAGTTCTTC,CASTSLPYNEQFF
TRBJ1-6,few,-,TRBV6-5,TGTGCCAGCAGTTCACAGATGAGCTCCTATAATTCACCCCTCCACTTT,CASSSQMSSYNSPLHF
TRBJ2-5,few,-,TRBV9,TGTGCCAGCAGCCCATGGGATGGGGGGGCAAGGGAGACCCAGTACTTC,CASSPWDGGARETQYF
TRBJ2-5,-,TRBD2,TRBV28,TGTGCCAGCAGTTCCGGACTAGCGGGAGAAGAGACCCAGTACTTC,CASSSGLAGEETQYF
TRBJ2-3,-,TRBD2,TRBV7-9,TGTGCCAGCAGCTTACTGGCGGGAGGGCAAGATACGCAGTATTTT,CASSLLAGGQDTQYF
TRBJ2-7,-,TRBD1,TRBV27,TGTGCCAGCAGTTTATCCGGGACAGGGGGCTACGAGCAGTACTTC,CASSLSGTGGYEQYF
TRBJ1-2,-,TRBD1,TRBV7-2,TGTGCCAGCAGCTTGGCAGGGGGCGGGTATGGCTACACCTTC,CASSLAGGGYGYTF
TRBJ2-3,-,TRBD2,TRBV5-4,TGTGCCAGCAGCCGGGAGGGGGGAACTAGCACAGATACGCAGTATTTT,CASSREGGTSTDTQYF
TRBJ2-6,-,-,TRBV9,TGTGCCAGCAGCGTAGAGGCAGGGGCTGGGGCCAACGTCCTGACTTTC,CASSVEAGAGANVLTF
TRBJ1-6,-,TRBD1,TRBV5-1,TGCGCCAGCAGCTGGACAGGTACGTTAACTGGACCCCTCCACTTT,CASSWTGTLTGPLHF
TRBJ1-1,-,-,TRBV28,TGTGCCAGCATCGAATCCGCGCGGGGGTTGAAAGCTTTCTTT,CASIESARGLKAFF
TRBJ2-1,-,TRBD2,TRBV4-1,TGCGCCAGCAGCATTGGACTAGCGACGCGAAGTGGGAATGAGCAGTTCTTC,CASSIGLATRSGNEQFF
TRBJ2-1,-,TRBD2,TRBV6-2/TRBV6-3,TGTGCCAGCAGTGACGGACTAGCGGGAGCTGAGCAGTTCTTC,CASSDGLAGAEQFF
TRBJ1-1,-,-,TRBV6-5,TGTGCCAGCAGTTCACAGGGCCCGAACACTGAAGCTTTCTTT,CASSSQGPNTEAFF
TRBJ1-1,-,TRBD1,TRBV7-9,TGTGCCAGCAGCCTAGGACAGGGGGCTAGGACTGAAGCTTTCTTT,CASSLGQGARTEAFF